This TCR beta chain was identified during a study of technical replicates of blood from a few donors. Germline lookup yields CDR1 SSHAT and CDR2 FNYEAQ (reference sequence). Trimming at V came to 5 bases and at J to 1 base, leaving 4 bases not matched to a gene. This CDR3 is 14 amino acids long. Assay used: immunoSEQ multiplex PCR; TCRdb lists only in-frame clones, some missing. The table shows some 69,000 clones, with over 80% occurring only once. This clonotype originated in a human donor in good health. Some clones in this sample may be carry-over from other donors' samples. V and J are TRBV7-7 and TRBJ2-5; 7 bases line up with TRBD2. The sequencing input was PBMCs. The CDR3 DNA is TGTGCCAGCAGCCAAACTAGCGCCCAAGAGACCCAGTACTTC. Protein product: CASSQTSAQETQYF.